The sequence of this T cell receptor (beta chain) was determined in a study of blood T cell repertoires in COVID-19. About the study: The study drew acute and convalescent COVID-19 samples from the United States, Italy and Spain. PBMCs, B-cell-depleted T cells, or T cells were the source of the cDNA or gDNA that made up the material.

The CDR3 extends over 15 amino acids. Trimming removed 3 bases from V and 6 bases from J; junction bases left unmatched: 8. Germline V gene sequence: CDR1 SEHNR, CDR2 FQNEAQ (reference sequence). Measured with immunoSEQ multiplex PCR; TCRdb has only the in-frame clones, and not every one. The sample yields about 240,000 clones, around 83% seen once. The gene calls are TRBV7-9 and TRBJ2-3, with TRBD2 matching over 8 bases. This clonotype originated in a woman aged 55-69 years with active or convalescent COVID-19. The sample consisted of peripheral blood. Written as DNA, the CDR3 is TGTGCCAGCAGCTTTCGGACTAGCCCGAGGGATACGCAGTATTTT. Protein: CASSFRTSPRDTQYF.